One and the same sample provided the 17 T cell receptor beta chains below, sequenced in a study of glioma-infiltrating T cells. The iRepertoire nested amplicon-rescue multiplex PCR amplified TCR alpha and beta CDR3s from RNA. In TCRdb, the multiplex PCR reads were re-called with MiXCR into one record per CDR3 protein. This sample has fewer than 200,000 distinct CDR3 sequences, with around 32% found just once. Source material: glioma tissue, nonneoplastic brain tissue, or PBMCs (not recorded which). The receptor source for this set is a human donor with low-grade glioma or glioblastoma, undergoing nonglioma brain surgery, or in good health (not recorded which).

This clonotype was observed a handful of times. CDR3 loop: CASSIGFRQNTEAFF. In DNA, the CDR3 is TGTGCCAGTAGTATAGGTTTCAGACAGAACACTGAAGCTTTCTTT. The chain employs TRBV19 and TRBJ1-1; D unclear. V dropped 1 base and J dropped 1 base, with 10 bases sitting between them. This CDR3 contains 15 residues. Germline loops: CDR1 LNHDA, CDR2 SQIVND (reference sequence).

The V and J genes are TRBV12-3 or TRBV12-4 and TRBJ2-5; TRBD1 aligns across 7 bases. With V trimmed by 3 bases and J by 5 bases, 6 bases remained unmatched. The CDR3 has 14 residues. CDR3 residues: CASSFRGGSETQYF. CDR3 nucleotides: TGTGCCAGCAGTTTTCGAGGGGGCTCGGAGACCCAGTACTTC.

This clonotype came up many times. This rearrangement joins TRBV20-1 to TRBJ2-2; 8 bases align to TRBD2. The CDR3 length is 14 residues. Germline CDR1 and CDR2: DFQATT and SNEGSKA (reference sequence). V gave up 3 bases and J gave up 3 bases; unmatched junction bases: 3. CDR3 region: CSASGRVDTGELFF. CDR3 bases: TGCAGTGCTAGCGGGAGGGTAGACACCGGGGAGCTGTTTTTT.

Turning to this clonotype: Just one base apart from a much larger clone, this may be a read error. V and J are TRBV6-8 and TRBJ1-2; no clear D gene. CDR3 size: 13 residues. In germline, CDR1 is MNHGY, CDR2 SAAAGT. The CDR3 reads CASRSKRNYGYTF. The CDR3 nucleotides read TGCGCCAGCAGAAGTAAACGAAACTATGGCTACACCTTC.

This clonotype was seen only a few times. The V and J genes are TRBV5-4 and TRBJ2-7; TRBD1 aligns across 11 bases. Germline-derived CDR1 and CDR2 are SGHNT and YYREEE (reference sequence). The CDR3 covers 13 residues. V trimming: 7 bases; J trimming: 2 bases; junction bases outside the gene matches: 2. In DNA form, the CDR3 reads TGTGCCAGCGGGACAGGGGGGGCCTACGAGCAGTACTTC. It specifies CASGTGGAYEQYF.

This clonotype was seen only once. Germline and junction disagree at one end, which may indicate a read error. J is TRBJ2-7 and V is TRBV19, with a tentative D call TRBD2 (5 bases). Germline loops: CDR1 LNHDA, CDR2 SQIVND (reference sequence). This CDR3 has 12 amino acids. CDR3 coding DNA: TGTGCCCGTAGTTCCGGGAACCAGGATTCCCCGTTC. Amino acids: CARSSGNQDSPF.

This clonotype was detected many times. The chain carries TRBV5-1 and TRBJ2-7, with a weak D call TRBD1 (8 bases). The CDR3 loop spans 15 amino acids. The V end was cut by 4 bases, the J end by 0 bases, with 14 bases between. Germline values: CDR1 SGHRS, CDR2 YFSETQ. DNA for the CDR3: TGCGCCAGCAGCGCGGGGGACAGGTTCTCCTACGAGCAGTACTTC. Protein sequence: CASSAGDRFSYEQYF. The whole variable domain, filled in from reference TRBV5-1 and TRBJ2-7, reads KAGVTQTPRYLIKTRGQQVTLSCSPISGHRSVSWYQQTPGQGLQFLFEYFSETQRNKGNFPGRFSGRQFSNSRSEMNVSTLELGDSALYLCASSAGDRFSYEQYFGPGTRLTVT.

In its sample, this clonotype was seen many times. This chain uses TRBV6-2 or TRBV6-3 with TRBJ2-1, with D possibly TRBD2 on 6 matching bases. Germline V gene lookup returns CDR1 MNHEY and CDR2 SVGEGT. Between the trimmed V and J ends, which lost 6 bases and 5 bases, there was a span of 17 bases. CDR3 length equals 15 residues. The CDR3 sequence: CASRKGGGFDNEQFF. Here the CDR3 DNA reads TGTGCCAGCAGGAAAGGTGGGGGGTTTGACAATGAGCAGTTCTTC.

In its sample, this clonotype was seen many times. The chain couples TRBV25-1 to TRBJ2-7; 7 bases match TRBD2. The ends lost 2 bases at V and 5 bases at J; junction bases unmatched: 12. The CDR3 totals 16 residues. Looked up from germline, CDR1 is MGHDK and CDR2 is SYGVNS. As DNA, the CDR3 is TGTGCCAGCAGTGAAGGTGGGGGGGTAACGGGCGACGAGCAGTACTTC. It yields the protein CASSEGGGVTGDEQYF.

This chain uses TRBV5-1 with TRBJ2-3; D might be TRBD1 (5 bases). Between the trimmed V and J ends, which lost 1 base and 0 bases, there was a span of 12 bases. The CDR3 is 16 residues long. The germline CDR1 and CDR2 sequences are SGHRS and YFSETQ. CDR3 DNA: TGCGCCAGCAGCTTGAGGGGCGGAACTAGCACAGATACGCAGTATTTT. Its translation is CASSLRGGTSTDTQYF.

This clonotype was counted many times. This chain uses TRBV27 with TRBJ1-5; no clear D. Germline V gene sequence: CDR1 MNHEY, CDR2 SMNVEV (reference sequence). The CDR3 length is 15 residues. Trimming cost V 0 bases and J 4 bases, with 10 bases left between them. CDR3 in amino acids: CASSLSAGYNQPQHF. The CDR3 DNA sequence: TGTGCCAGCAGTTTATCGGCGGGCTATAATCAGCCCCAGCATTTT.

This clonotype was seen at least ten times. This rearrangement joins TRBV20-1 to TRBJ2-3; 7 bases map to TRBD2. In germline, CDR1 is DFQATT, CDR2 SNEGSKA (reference sequence). J gave up 10 bases and V 4 bases, and 14 bases lay outside the gene matches. The CDR3 length is 14 residues. Here the CDR3 reads CSATTSPRVGPQYF. For the CDR3, the DNA is TGCAGTGCTACGACTAGCCCCCGCGTTGGGCCGCAGTATTTT.

This clonotype has more than one count but fewer than ten. The chain carries TRBV19 and TRBJ1-4; D gene ambiguous. V lost 3 bases, J lost 0 bases, and 11 bases lay in between. From germline, CDR1 is LNHDA and CDR2 SQIVND (reference sequence). This CDR3 has 16 residues. CDR3 residues: CASSMAPGATNEKLFF. The CDR3 nucleotides are TGTGCCAGTAGTATGGCCCCGGGAGCAACTAATGAAAAACTGTTTTTT.

Details on this clonotype: This may arise from a read error, as a much more abundant clone is one base away. This chain links TRBV28 with TRBJ2-4; D tentatively fits TRBD1 or TRBD2 (5 bases each). V shed 6 bases and J shed 13 bases, with 25 bases lying between them. The CDR3 has 15 amino acids. Germline assignment: CDR1 MDHEN and CDR2 SYDVKM. This CDR3 is CASSPPRDLYNEQYF. For the CDR3, the DNA is TGTGCCAGCAGCCCTCCCCGGGACCTCTACAATGAGCAGTACTTC. The complete variable domain, with remaining parts taken from reference TRBV28 and TRBJ2-4, reads DVKVTQSSRYLVKRTGEKVFLECVQDMDHENMFWYRQDPGLGLRLIYFSYDVKMKEKGDIPEGYSVSREKKERFSLILESASTNQTSMYLCASSPPRDLYNEQYFGAGTRLSVL.

In regard to this clonotype: A junction boundary mismatches the germline segment, possibly from a read error. The chain recombines TRBV7-9 with TRBJ2-3; TRBD1 might be the D (5 bases). The CDR3 contains 13 residues. The germline V gene encodes CDR1 SEHNR and CDR2 FQNEAQ (reference sequence). As DNA, the CDR3 is TGTGCCAGCACGATCCGGACGACAGATACGAAGTATTTT. It yields the protein CASTIRTTDTKYF.

This clonotype was found a few times. The chain combines TRBV29-1 with TRBJ2-7; D is uncertain. This CDR3 contains 13 residues. Germline loops: CDR1 SQVTM, CDR2 ANQGSEA. The V gene lost 2 bases and the J gene lost 0 bases, with 8 bases spanning the gap. The CDR3 here is CSVESASSYEQYF. CDR3 DNA: TGCAGCGTTGAATCGGCCAGCTCCTACGAGCAGTACTTC.

About this clonotype itself: Just one base apart from a much larger clone, this may be a read error. The chain carries TRBV2 and TRBJ2-1, with D uncertain. The CDR3 has 14 amino acids. Germline V gene data show CDR1 as SNHLY and CDR2 as FYNNEI. Trimming shortened V by 3 bases and J by 6 bases, and 12 bases separated the two germline ends. The CDR3 here is CASSDRGTRNEQFF. DNA of the CDR3: TGTGCCAGCAGTGATAGAGGTACTCGCAATGAGCAGTTCTTC.